The clone carrying this TCR beta chain showed up just a few times. One end of the junction fails to match germline, which may point to a read error. This CDR3 region has 12 residues. In germline, CDR1 is MNHEY, CDR2 SVGAGI. Full-length variable regions came from constant-region reverse primers plus semi-nested Nested Universal Primer A PCR. TCRdb independently ran MiXCR on the 5' RACE reads; one entry per CDR3 protein. This sample carries about 57,000 distinct CDR3 sequences, roughly 28% of them seen once, and the ten largest clones take roughly 2.2%. Tregs were sorted as CD4+CD25+CD127-/low cells. This sequence joins TRBV6-5 and TRBJ2-1; maybe TRBD1 (6 bases). The sequence derives from a female donor with breast cancer. The specimen sequenced was tumor-infiltrating Tregs sorted from the breast tumor. CDR3 sequence (DNA): TGTGCCAGCAGTGACAGGTACAATGAGCAGCTCTTC. This sequence encodes CASSDRYNEQLF.